The table lists the clone carrying this TCR beta chain with a few counts. J gave up 4 bases and V 0 bases, and 4 bases lay outside the gene matches. Germline V CDR1 and CDR2: SGHNT, YYREEE (reference sequence). This CDR3 spans 15 amino acids. These data are taken from a study of blood T cell repertoires in COVID-19. The wider study: COVID-19 samples, acute and convalescent, were from the United States, Italy and Spain.

Some clones are missing from TCRdb's copy, which holds only in-frame ones; the method was immunoSEQ multiplex PCR. The table shows more than 100,000 clones, with about four fifths occurring only once. The clonotype originates from a man aged 65 to 79 with acute or convalescent COVID-19. Sequenced: peripheral blood. This chain uses TRBV5-4 with TRBJ1-2, with TRBD1 matching over 9 bases. CDR3 loop: CASSLGGQGPYGYTF. The CDR3 DNA reads as TGTGCCAGCAGCTTGGGGGGACAGGGACCCTATGGCTACACCTTC.